The sequence of this T cell receptor (beta chain) was determined in a study of T cells and Merkel cell carcinoma outcomes. Some clones are missing from TCRdb's copy, which holds only in-frame ones; the method was immunoSEQ multiplex PCR. The sample has 4,000 to 5,000 clones, 80% to 95% seen once. General observations from the study: Reportedly, T-cell repertoire with density predicts Merkel cell carcinoma outcomes.

CDR3 length equals 15 residues. The germline V gene has CDR1 LGHNA and CDR2 YNFKEQ. V was trimmed by 0 bases and J by 7 bases, leaving 12 bases between them. To note about this clone: Its cognate antigen is unknown.

The source is a human donor with Merkel cell carcinoma. V and J are TRBV4-2 and TRBJ2-2; perhaps TRBD2 as D (6 bases). The sample comprised tumor tissue from Merkel cell carcinoma. The CDR3 here is CASSQDPLANGELFF. The CDR3 nucleotides read TGTGCCAGCAGCCAAGATCCACTAGCCAACGGGGAGCTGTTTTTT.